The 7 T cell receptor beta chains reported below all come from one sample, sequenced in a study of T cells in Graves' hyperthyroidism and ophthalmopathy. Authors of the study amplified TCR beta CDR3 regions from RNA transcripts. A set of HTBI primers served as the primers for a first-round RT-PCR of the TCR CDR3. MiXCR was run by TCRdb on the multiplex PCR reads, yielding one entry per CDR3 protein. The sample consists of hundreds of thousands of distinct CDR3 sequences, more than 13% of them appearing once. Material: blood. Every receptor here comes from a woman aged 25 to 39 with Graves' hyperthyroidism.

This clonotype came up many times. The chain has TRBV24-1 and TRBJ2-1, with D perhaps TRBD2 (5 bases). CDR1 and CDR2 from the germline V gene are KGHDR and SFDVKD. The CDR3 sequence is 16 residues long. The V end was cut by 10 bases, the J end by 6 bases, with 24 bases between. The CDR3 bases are TGTGCCACAGTGAACCAGGACCACCTAAGCGGCAATGAGCAGTTCTTC. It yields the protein CATVNQDHLSGNEQFF.

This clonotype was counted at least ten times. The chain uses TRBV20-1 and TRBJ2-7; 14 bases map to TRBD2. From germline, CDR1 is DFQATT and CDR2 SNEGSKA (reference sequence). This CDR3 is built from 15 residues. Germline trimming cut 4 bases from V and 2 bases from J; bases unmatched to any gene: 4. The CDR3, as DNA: TGCAGTGCTACCCCGGGACTAGCGGGAGCCTACGAGCAGTACTTC. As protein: CSATPGLAGAYEQYF.

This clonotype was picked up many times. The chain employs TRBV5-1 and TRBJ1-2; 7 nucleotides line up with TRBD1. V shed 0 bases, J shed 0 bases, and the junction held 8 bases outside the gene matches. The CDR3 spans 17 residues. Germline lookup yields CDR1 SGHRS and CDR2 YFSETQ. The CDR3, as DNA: TGCGCCAGCAGCTTGGACGGACAGGCTTTAGCTAACTATGGCTACACCTTC. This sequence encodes CASSLDGQALANYGYTF.

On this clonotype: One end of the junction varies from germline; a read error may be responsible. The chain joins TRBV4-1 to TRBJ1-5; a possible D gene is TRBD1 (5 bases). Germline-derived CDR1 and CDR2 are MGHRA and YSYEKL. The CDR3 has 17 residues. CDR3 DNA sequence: TGTGCCAGCAGCCCAAGGCAGGGCCAGGCGCAGGATCAGCCCCAGCATTTT. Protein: CASSPRQGQAQDQPQHF.

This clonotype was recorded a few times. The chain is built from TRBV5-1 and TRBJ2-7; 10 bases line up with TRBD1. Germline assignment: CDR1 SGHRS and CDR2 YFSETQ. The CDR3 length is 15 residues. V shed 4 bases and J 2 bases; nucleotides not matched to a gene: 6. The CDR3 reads CASSRGTGDPYEQYF. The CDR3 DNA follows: TGCGCCAGCAGCCGGGGGACAGGGGATCCCTACGAGCAGTACTTC.

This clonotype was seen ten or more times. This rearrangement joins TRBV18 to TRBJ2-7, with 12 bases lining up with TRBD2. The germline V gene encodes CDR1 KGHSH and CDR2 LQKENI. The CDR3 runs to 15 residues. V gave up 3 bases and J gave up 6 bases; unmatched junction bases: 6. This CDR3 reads CASSPALAGGLEQYF. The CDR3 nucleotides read TGTGCCAGCTCACCGGCCCTAGCGGGAGGGCTCGAGCAGTACTTC.

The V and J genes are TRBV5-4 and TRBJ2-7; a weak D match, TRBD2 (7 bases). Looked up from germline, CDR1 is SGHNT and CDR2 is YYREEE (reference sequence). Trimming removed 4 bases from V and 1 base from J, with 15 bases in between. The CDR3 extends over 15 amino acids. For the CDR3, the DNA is TGTGCCAGCAGCCCCCGCGCGGGGGCGTCCTACGAGCAGTACTTC. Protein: CASSPRAGASYEQYF.